These 13 T cell receptor beta chains came from one sample sequenced in a study of T cells in Graves' hyperthyroidism and ophthalmopathy. Using RNA transcripts as the source, TCR beta CDR3 regions were amplified. In the first-round RT-PCR of the TCR CDR3, the HTBI primer set was used. A single record per CDR3 protein comes from TCRdb applying MiXCR to the multiplex PCR reads. The sample has 400,000 to 500,000 distinct CDR3 sequences, roughly 15% seen once. Material: blood. The receptors were gathered from a woman between 18 and 30 years old with Graves' hyperthyroidism.

This chain uses TRBV4-1 with TRBJ2-1; tentative D call: TRBD2 (6 bases). V lost 0 bases and J 0 bases, leaving 9 bases between the germline ends. This CDR3 comprises 16 residues. Germline CDR1 MGHRA, CDR2 YSYEKL. CDR3 sequence reads: CASSQEGGNSYNEQFF. The CDR3, as DNA: TGCGCCAGCAGCCAAGAGGGCGGGAACTCCTACAATGAGCAGTTCTTC.

This clonotype appeared many times. Here the CDR3 reads CASSPNLGTEAFF. DNA for the CDR3: TGTGCCAGCAGCCCGAACCTGGGCACTGAAGCTTTCTTT. The rearrangement links TRBV7-2 to TRBJ1-1, with D unresolved. V dropped 5 bases and J dropped 4 bases, with 11 bases sitting between them. This CDR3 has 13 amino acids. Germline CDR1 is SGHTA and CDR2 is FQGNSA.

This clonotype was recorded at least ten times. This chain links TRBV20-1 with TRBJ2-1, with a tentative D call TRBD2 (5 bases). Germline V gene data show CDR1 as DFQATT and CDR2 as SNEGSKA (reference sequence). The CDR3 has 15 residues. Trimming cost V 6 bases and J 6 bases, with 21 bases left between them. CDR3 DNA sequence: TGCAGTGCCAAGGCCCCCCGGGCGGGCCCCAATGAGCAGTTCTTC. It yields the protein CSAKAPRAGPNEQFF.

On this clonotype: The missing conserved phenylalanine or tryptophan at the end of this CDR3 makes a read error likely. This rearrangement joins TRBV5-8 to TRBJ1-4; D ambiguous. V dropped 0 bases and J dropped 0 bases, with 9 bases sitting between them. The CDR3 consists of 16 residues. CDR1 and CDR2 (germline): SGHTS, YDEGEE. The CDR3 is CASSLAGGATNEKLFS. The CDR3 nucleotides are TGTGCCAGCAGCTTGGCAGGCGGAGCAACTAATGAAAAACTGTTTTCT.

V usage is TRBV30 and J usage is TRBJ2-1; D is tentatively TRBD1 or TRBD2 (7 bases each). Trimming removed 8 bases from V and 5 bases from J, with 16 bases in between. This CDR3 is 13 amino acids long. From germline, CDR1 is GTSNPN and CDR2 SVGIG (reference sequence). The CDR3, as DNA: TGTGCCGGTGGCCAGGGGGGGGACAATGAGCAGTTCTTC. It is translated as CAGGQGGDNEQFF.

This clonotype was picked up many times. The chain is built from TRBV6-1 and TRBJ2-7; 9 bases fit TRBD1. J was trimmed by 5 bases and V by 6 bases; bases with no gene match: 11. From germline, CDR1 is MNHNS and CDR2 SASEGT. This CDR3 comprises 15 residues. The CDR3 sequence is CASRGNRGLRNEQYF. The CDR3 coding sequence is TGTGCCAGCAGAGGGAACAGGGGGCTACGAAACGAGCAGTACTTC.

This clonotype has ten or more counts. This chain joins TRBV12-3 or TRBV12-4 and TRBJ2-2; D is unresolved. V shed 3 bases and J shed 6 bases, with 8 bases lying between them. This CDR3 region has 13 residues. The CDR3 loop reads CASSLEWAGELFF. In DNA, the CDR3 is TGTGCCAGCAGTTTGGAGTGGGCCGGGGAGCTGTTTTTT.

This clonotype was seen only a few times. V usage is TRBV30 and J usage is TRBJ2-1, with D maybe TRBD1 (8 bases). Germline V gene data show CDR1 as GTSNPN and CDR2 as SVGIG (reference sequence). V was clipped by 3 bases and J by 2 bases, with 20 bases between them. The CDR3 totals 17 residues. The CDR3 is CAWSSLITGGAYNEQFF. In DNA, the CDR3 is TGTGCCTGGAGCTCTCTAATTACAGGGGGGGCCTACAATGAGCAGTTCTTC.

The sample holds a few counts of this clonotype. This chain links TRBV14 with TRBJ2-3; D is unclear. Germline V gene sequence: CDR1 SGHDN, CDR2 FVKESK. There are 13 residues in the CDR3. V was shortened by 3 bases and J by 4 bases, with 8 bases between the two germline ends. The CDR3 nucleotides are TGTGCCAGCAGCCAGAAGGGTTCAGATACGCAGTATTTT. Its protein is CASSQKGSDTQYF.

V gene TRBV27 combines with J gene TRBJ1-5; a possible D gene is TRBD1 (5 bases). Trimming removed 6 bases from V and 7 bases from J, with 16 bases in between. The CDR3 sequence is 14 residues long. CDR1 is MNHEY and CDR2 is SMNVEV in the germline V gene (reference sequence). CDR3 in amino acids: CASRGATVGQPQHF. The CDR3 region has the DNA TGTGCCAGCAGAGGGGCTACGGTAGGACAGCCCCAGCATTTT.

This clonotype was detected many times. The chain joins TRBV20-1 to TRBJ1-1; the match to TRBD1 covers 8 bases. Germline V CDR1 and CDR2: DFQATT, SNEGSKA (reference sequence). CDR3 length: 16 residues. V was pared by 3 bases and J by 1 base, with 10 bases of the junction left unmatched. The CDR3 here is CSARRAGGAGNTEAFF. The CDR3 DNA is TGCAGTGCTAGGCGCGCAGGGGGCGCGGGGAACACTGAAGCTTTCTTT.

This rearrangement joins TRBV15 to TRBJ2-5, with D uncertain. Germline lookup yields CDR1 LNHNV and CDR2 YYDKDF (reference sequence). Deletions cut 5 bases from V and 1 base from J, with 8 bases between. The CDR3 has 13 amino acids. CDR3 in DNA: TGTGCCACCAGCGTGAGGTTCCAAGAGACCCAGTACTTC. Encoded protein: CATSVRFQETQYF.

This clonotype was seen more than once but under ten times. The chain recombines TRBV28 with TRBJ1-1; a weak D match, TRBD1 (6 bases). Germline V gene lookup returns CDR1 MDHEN and CDR2 SYDVKM. The length of the CDR3 is 14 residues. Trimming took off 8 bases at V and 7 bases at J, with 20 bases between the two ends. CDR3 coding DNA: TGTGCCAGCGGGCCGCACAGGGAGCTGATTGAAGCTTTCTTT. Translated: CASGPHRELIEAFF.